This TCR beta chain was profiled in a study of T cell responses to AZD1222 COVID-19 vaccine. Clones were read by immunoSEQ multiplex PCR, and TCRdb kept only the in-frame ones, dropping some. The repertoire holds around 140,000 clones, with about 90% as singletons. The V gene's germline CDR1 is ENHRY and CDR2 SYGVKD. The CDR3 has 12 residues. The germline V and J ends were trimmed by 8 bases and 2 bases, with 9 bases remaining between them. Analyses pooled second doses at about 4 or about 12 weeks. The chain joins TRBV10-3 to TRBJ1-1; D uncertain. The TCR was taken from an adult who received the AZD1222 COVID-19 vaccine. The material was peripheral blood, obtained 28 days after the second AZD1222 dose. CDR3 sequence reads: CAIGPGNTEAFF. The CDR3 DNA sequence: TGTGCCATCGGTCCGGGAAACACTGAAGCTTTCTTT.